What follows describes a single T cell receptor beta chain. In the original processing: Quantification of nucleated cells was approximated via reference gene primer amplification. Here immunoSEQ multiplex PCR was the method, and the copy in TCRdb shows in-frame clones only, minus some. V and J calls plus clone size are reproduced from that table; the DNA served to infer D and trimming. The sample consists of under 350,000 clones, 86% of them appearing once. This entry comes from a study of blood T cell repertoires in COVID-19. Across the study: There were acute and convalescent COVID-19 samples, and they came from the United States, Italy and Spain. The analysed material was cDNA or gDNA that came from T cells, B-cell-depleted T cells, or PBMCs.

The CDR3 covers 13 residues. Trimming took 7 bases from V and 2 from J, leaving 14 bases between them. Germline CDR1 SQVTM, CDR2 ANQGSEA. This chain uses TRBV29-1 with TRBJ1-1; D possibly corresponds to TRBD1 (5 bases). The TCR sequence derives from a man aged 18 to 30 with active or convalescent COVID-19. The sequenced sample consisted of peripheral blood. The CDR3 region is CSALKGPNTEAFF. The DNA for the CDR3 is TGCAGCGCTTTGAAGGGGCCTAACACTGAAGCTTTCTTT.